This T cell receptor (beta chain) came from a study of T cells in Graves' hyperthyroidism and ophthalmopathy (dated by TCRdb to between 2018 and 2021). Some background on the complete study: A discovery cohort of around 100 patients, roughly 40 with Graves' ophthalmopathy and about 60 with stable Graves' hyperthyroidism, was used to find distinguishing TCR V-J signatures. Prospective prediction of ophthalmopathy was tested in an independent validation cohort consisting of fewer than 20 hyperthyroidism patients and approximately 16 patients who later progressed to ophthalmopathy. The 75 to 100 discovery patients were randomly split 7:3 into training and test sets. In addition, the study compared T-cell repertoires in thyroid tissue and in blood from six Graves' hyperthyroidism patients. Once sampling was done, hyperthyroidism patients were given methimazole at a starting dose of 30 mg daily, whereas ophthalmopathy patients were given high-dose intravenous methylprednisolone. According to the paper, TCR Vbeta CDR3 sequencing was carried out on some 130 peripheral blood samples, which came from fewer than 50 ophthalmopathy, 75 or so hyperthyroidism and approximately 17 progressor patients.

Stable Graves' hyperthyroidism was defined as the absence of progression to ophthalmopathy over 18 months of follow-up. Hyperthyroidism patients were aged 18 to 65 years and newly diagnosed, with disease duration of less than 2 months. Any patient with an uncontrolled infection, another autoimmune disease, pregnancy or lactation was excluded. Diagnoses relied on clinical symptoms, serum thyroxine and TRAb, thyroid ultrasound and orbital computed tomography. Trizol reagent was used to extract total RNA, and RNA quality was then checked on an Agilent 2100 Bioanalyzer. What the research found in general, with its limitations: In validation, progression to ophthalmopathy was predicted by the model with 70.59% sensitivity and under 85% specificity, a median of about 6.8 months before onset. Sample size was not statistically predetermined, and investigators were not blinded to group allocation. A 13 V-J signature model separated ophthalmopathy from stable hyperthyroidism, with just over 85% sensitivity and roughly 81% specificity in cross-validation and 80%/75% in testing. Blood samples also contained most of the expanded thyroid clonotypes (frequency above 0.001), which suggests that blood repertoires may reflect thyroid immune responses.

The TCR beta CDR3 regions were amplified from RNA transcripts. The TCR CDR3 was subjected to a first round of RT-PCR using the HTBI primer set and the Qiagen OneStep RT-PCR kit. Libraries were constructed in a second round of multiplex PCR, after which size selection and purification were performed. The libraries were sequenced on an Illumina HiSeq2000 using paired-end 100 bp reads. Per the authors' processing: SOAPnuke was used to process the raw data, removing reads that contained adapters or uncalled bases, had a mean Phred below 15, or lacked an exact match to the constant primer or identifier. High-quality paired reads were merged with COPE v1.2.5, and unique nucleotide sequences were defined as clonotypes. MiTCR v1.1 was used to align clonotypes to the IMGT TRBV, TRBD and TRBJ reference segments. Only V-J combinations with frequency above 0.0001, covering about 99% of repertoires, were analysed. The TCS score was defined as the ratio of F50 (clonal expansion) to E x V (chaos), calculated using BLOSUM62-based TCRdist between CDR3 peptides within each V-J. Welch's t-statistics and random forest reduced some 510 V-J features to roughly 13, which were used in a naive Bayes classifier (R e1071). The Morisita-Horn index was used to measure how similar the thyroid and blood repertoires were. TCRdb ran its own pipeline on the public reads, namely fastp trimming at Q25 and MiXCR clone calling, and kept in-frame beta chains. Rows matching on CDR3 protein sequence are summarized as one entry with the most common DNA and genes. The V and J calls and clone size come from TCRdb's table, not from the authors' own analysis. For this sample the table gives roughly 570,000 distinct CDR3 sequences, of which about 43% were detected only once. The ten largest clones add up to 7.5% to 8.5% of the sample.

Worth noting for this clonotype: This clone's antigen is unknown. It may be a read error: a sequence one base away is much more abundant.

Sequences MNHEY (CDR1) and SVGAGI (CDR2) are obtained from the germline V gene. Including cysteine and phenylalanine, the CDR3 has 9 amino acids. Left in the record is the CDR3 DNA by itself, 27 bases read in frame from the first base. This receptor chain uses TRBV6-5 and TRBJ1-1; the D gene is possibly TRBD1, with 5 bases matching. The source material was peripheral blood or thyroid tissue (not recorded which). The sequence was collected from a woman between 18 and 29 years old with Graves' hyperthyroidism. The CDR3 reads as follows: CASSYGGRF. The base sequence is TGTGCCAGCAGTTACGGGGGTCGCTTT.